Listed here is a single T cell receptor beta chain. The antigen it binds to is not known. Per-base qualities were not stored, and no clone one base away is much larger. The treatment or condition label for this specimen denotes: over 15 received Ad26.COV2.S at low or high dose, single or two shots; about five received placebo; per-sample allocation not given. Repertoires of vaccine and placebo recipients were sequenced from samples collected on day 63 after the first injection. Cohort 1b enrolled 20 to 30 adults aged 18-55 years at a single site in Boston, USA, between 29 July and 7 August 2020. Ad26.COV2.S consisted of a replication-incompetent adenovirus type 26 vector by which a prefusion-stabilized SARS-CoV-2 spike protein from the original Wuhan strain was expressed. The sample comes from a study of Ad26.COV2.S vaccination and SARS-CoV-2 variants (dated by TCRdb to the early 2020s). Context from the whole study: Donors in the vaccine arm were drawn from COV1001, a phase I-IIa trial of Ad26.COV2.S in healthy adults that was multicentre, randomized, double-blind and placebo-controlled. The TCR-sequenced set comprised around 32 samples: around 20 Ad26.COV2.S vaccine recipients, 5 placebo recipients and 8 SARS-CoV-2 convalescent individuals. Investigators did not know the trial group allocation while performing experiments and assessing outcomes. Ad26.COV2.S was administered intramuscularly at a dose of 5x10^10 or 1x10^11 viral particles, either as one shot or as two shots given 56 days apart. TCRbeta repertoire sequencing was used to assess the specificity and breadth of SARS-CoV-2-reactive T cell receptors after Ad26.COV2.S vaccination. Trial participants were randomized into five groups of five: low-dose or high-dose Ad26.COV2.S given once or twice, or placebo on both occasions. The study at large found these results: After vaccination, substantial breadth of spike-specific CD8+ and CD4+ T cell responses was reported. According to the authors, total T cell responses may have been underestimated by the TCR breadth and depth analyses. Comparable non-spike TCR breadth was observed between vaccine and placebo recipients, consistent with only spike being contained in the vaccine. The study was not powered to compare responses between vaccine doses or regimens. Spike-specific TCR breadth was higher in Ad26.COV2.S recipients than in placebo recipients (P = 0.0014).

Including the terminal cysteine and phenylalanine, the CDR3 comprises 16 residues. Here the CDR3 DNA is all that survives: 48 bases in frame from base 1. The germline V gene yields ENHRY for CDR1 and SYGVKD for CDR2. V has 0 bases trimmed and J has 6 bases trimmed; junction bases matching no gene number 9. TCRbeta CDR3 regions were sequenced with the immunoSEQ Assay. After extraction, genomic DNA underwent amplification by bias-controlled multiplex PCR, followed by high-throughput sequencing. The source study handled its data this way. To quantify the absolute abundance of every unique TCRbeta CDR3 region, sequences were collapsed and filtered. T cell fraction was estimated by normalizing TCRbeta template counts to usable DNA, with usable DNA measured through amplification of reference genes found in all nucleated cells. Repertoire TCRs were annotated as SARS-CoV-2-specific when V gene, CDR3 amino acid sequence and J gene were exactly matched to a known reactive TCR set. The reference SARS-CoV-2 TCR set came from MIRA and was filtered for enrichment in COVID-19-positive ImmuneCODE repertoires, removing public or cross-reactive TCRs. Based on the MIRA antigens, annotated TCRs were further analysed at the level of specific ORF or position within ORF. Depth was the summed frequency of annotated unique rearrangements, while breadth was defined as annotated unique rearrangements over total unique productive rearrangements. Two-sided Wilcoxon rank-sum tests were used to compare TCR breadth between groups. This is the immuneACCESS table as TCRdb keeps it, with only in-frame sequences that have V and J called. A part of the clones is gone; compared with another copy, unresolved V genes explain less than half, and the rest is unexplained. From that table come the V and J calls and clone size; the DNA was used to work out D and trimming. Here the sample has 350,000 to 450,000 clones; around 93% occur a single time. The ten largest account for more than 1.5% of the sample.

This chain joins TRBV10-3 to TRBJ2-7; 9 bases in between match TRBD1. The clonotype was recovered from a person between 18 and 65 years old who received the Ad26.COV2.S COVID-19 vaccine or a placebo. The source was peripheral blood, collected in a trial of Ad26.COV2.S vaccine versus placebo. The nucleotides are TGTGCCATCAGTGAGTCGACGGGACAGGGAGGGGGCGAGCAGTACTTC. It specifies CAISESTGQGGGEQYF.